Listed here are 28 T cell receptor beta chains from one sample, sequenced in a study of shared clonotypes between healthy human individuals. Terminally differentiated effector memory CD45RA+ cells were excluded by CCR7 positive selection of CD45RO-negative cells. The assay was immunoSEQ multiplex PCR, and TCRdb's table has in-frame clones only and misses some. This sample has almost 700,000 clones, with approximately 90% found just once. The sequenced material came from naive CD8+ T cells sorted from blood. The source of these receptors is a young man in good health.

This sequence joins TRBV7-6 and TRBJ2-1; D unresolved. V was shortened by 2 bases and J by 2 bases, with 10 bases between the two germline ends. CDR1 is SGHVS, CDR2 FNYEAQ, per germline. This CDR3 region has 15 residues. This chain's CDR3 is CASSLSSGPYNEQFF. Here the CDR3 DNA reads TGTGCCAGCAGCTTATCCAGTGGGCCCTACAATGAGCAGTTCTTC.

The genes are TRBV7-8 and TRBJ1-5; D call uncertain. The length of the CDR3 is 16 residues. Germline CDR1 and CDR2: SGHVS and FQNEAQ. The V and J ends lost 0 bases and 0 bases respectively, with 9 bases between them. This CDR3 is CASSLAARYSNQPQHF. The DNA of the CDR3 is TGTGCCAGCAGCTTAGCCGCAAGATATAGCAATCAGCCCCAGCATTTT.

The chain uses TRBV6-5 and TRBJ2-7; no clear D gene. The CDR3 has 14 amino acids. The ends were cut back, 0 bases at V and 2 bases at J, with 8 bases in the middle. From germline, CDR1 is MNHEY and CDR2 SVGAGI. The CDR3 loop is CASSYSKTTYEQYF. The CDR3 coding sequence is TGTGCCAGCAGTTACTCGAAGACAACCTACGAGCAGTACTTC.

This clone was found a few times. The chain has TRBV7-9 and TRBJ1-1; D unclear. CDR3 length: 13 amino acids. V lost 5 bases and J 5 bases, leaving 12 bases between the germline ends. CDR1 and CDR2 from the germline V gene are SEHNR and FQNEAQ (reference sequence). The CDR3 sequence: CASSPPRITEAFF. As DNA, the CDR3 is TGTGCCAGCAGCCCCCCCCGAATAACTGAAGCTTTCTTT. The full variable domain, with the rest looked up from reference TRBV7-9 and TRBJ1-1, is DTGVSQNPRHKITKRGQNVTFRCDPISEHNRLYWYRQTLGQGPEFLTYFQNEAQLEKSRLLSDRFSAERPKGSFSTLEIQRTEQGDSAMYLCASSPPRITEAFFGQGTRLTVV.

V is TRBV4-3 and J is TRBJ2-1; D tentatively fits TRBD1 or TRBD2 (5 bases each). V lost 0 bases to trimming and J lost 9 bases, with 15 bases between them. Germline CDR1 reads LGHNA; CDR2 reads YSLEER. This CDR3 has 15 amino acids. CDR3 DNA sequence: TGCGCCAGCAGCCAAGAGCCCAGCGGAACAGGTGAGCAGTTCTTC. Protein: CASSQEPSGTGEQFF.

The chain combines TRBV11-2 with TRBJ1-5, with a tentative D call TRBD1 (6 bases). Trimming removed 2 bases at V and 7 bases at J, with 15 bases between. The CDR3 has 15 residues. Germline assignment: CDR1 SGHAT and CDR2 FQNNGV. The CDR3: CASSLPSGDRQPQHF. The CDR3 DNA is TGTGCCAGCAGCTTACCCTCAGGGGACCGCCAGCCCCAGCATTTT. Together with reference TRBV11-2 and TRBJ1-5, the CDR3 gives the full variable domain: EAGVAQSPRYKIIEKRQSVAFWCNPISGHATLYWYQQILGQGPKLLIQFQNNGVVDDSQLPKDRFSAERLKGVDSTLKIQPAKLEDSAVYLCASSLPSGDRQPQHFGDGTRLSIL.

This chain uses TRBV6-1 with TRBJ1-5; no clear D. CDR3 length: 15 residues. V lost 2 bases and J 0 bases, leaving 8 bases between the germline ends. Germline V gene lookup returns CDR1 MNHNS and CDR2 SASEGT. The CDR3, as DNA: TGTGCCAGCAGTGAACCCGGCTATAGCAATCAGCCCCAGCATTTT. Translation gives CASSEPGYSNQPQHF.

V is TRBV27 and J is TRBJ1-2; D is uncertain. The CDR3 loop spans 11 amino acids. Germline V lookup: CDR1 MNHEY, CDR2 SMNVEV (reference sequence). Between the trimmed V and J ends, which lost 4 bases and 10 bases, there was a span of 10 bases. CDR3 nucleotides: TGTGCCAGCAGTTCTGGGTTGGACTACACCTTC. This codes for CASSSGLDYTF.

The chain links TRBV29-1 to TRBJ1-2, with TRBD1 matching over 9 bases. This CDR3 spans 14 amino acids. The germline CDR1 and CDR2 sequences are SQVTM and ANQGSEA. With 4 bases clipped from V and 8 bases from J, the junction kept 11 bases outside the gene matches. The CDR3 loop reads CSVAGLQGARGYTF. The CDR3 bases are TGCAGCGTTGCGGGTTTACAGGGGGCGCGGGGCTACACCTTC.

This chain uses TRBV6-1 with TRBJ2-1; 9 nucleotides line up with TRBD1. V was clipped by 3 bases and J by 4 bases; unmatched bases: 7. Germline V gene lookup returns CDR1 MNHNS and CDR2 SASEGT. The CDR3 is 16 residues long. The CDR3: CASSEKGQGLYNEQFF. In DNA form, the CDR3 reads TGTGCCAGCAGTGAGAAGGGACAGGGCCTTTACAATGAGCAGTTCTTC.

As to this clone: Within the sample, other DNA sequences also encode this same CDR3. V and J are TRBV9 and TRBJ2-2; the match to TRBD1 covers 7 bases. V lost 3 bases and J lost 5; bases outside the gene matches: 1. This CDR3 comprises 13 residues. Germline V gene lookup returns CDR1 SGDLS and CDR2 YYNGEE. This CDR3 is CASSAGGTGELFF. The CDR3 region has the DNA TGTGCCAGCAGCGCAGGGGGAACCGGGGAGCTGTTTTTT. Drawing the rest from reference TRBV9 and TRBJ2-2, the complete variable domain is DSGVTQTPKHLITATGQRVTLRCSPRSGDLSVYWYQQSLDQGLQFLIQYYNGEERAKGNILERFSAQQFPDLHSELNLSSLELGDSALYFCASSAGGTGELFFGEGSRLTVL.

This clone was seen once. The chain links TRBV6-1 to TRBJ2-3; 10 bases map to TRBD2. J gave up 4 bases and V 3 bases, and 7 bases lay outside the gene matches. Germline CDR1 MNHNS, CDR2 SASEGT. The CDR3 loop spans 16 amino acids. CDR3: CASSEGLAYFADTQYF. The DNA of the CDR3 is TGTGCCAGCAGTGAGGGACTAGCGTACTTTGCAGATACGCAGTATTTT.

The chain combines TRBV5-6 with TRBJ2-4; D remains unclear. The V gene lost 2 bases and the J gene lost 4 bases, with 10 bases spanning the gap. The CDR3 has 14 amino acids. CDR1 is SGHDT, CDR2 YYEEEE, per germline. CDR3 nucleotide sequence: TGTGCCAGCAGCTTATCAGGAAGTAAAAACATTCAGTACTTC. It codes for CASSLSGSKNIQYF.

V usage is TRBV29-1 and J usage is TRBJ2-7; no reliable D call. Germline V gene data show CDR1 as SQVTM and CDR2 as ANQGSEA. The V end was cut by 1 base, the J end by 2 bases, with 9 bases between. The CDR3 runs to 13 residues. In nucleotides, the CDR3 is TGCAGCGTTGAAGGAGAAGACCCCTACGAGCAGTACTTC. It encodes CSVEGEDPYEQYF.

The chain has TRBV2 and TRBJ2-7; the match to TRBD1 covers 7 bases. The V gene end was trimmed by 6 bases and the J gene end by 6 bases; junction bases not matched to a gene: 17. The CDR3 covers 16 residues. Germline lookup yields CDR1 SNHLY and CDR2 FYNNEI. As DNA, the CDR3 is TGTGCCAGCAGCGCCATCGGACAGGTCGGACTTACCGAGCAGTACTTC. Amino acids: CASSAIGQVGLTEQYF.

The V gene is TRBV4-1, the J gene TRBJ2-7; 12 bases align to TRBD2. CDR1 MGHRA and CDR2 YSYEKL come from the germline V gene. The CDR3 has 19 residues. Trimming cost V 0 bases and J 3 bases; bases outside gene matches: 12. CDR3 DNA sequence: TGCGCCAGCAGCCAAGATTATCCGAGACTAGCGGGGGTAATCTACGAGCAGTACTTC. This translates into CASSQDYPRLAGVIYEQYF.

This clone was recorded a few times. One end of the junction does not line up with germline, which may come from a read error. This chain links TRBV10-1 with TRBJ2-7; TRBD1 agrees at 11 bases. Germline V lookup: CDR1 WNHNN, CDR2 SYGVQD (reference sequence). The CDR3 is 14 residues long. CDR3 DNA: TGCGCCACCAGTTCCGGGACAGGGGGCTACGAGCAGTACTTC. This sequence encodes CATSSGTGGYEQYF.

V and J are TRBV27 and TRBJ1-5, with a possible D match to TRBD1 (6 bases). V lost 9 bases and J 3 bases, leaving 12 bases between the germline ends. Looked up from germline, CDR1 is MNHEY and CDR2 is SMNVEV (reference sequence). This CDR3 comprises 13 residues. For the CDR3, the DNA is TGTGCCAGTAAGGACAGCCCCAATCAGCCCCAGCATTTT. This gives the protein CASKDSPNQPQHF.

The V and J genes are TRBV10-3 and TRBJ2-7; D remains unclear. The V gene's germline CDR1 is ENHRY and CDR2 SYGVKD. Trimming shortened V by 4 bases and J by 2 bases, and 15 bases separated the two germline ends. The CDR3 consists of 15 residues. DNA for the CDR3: TGTGCCATCAGTGGAGTCGGCGGAAGACCCTACGAGCAGTACTTC. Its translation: CAISGVGGRPYEQYF.

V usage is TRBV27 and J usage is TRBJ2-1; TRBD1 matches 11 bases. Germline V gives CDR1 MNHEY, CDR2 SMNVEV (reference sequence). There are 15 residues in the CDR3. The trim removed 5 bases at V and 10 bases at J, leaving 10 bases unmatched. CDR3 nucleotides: TGTGCCAGCAGTCCTGGACAGGGGGCCCTCTTGGAGCAGTTCTTC. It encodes CASSPGQGALLEQFF.

CDR3 DNA: TGTGCCAGCAGTTTCGGTCGGTCCAACGTCCTGACTTTC. Translating it yields CASSFGRSNVLTF. V is TRBV27 and J is TRBJ2-6; D is unclear. V was pared by 3 bases and J by 8 bases, with 8 bases between. Germline V lookup: CDR1 MNHEY, CDR2 SMNVEV (reference sequence). The CDR3 sequence is 13 residues long.

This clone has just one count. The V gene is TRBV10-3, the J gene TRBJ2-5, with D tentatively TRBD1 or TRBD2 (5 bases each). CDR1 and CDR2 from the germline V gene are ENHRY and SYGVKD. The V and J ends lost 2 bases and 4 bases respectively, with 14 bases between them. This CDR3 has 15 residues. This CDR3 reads CAISEGDGPVETQYF. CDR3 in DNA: TGTGCCATCAGTGAGGGGGACGGGCCAGTAGAGACCCAGTACTTC.

The DNA for the CDR3 is TGTGCCAGCAGCTTGTTACAGGGTAGGACGTACGAGCAGTACTTC. Its protein is CASSLLQGRTYEQYF. The genes are TRBV5-4 and TRBJ2-7; a possible D gene is TRBD1 (6 bases). Germline assignment: CDR1 SGHNT and CDR2 YYREEE (reference sequence). The CDR3 contains 15 residues. Deletions cut 1 base from V and 4 bases from J, with 15 bases between.

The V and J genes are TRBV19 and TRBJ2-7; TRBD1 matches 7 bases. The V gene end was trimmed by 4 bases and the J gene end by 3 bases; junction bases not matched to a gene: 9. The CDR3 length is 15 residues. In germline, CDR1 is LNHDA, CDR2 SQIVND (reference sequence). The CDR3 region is CASSNPGAGGYEQYF. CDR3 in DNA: TGTGCCAGTAGTAACCCCGGGGCAGGGGGCTACGAGCAGTACTTC.

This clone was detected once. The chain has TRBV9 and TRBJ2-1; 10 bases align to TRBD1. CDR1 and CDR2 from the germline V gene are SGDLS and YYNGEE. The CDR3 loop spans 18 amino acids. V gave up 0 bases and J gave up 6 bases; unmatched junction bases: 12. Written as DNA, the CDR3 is TGTGCCAGCAGCGTAGTGGGGACAGGGGATCTCAGGGCCAATGAGCAGTTCTTC. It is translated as CASSVVGTGDLRANEQFF.

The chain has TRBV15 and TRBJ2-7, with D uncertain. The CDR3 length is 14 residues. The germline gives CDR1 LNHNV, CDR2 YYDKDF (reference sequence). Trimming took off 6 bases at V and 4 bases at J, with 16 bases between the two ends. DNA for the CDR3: TGTGCCACCAGTGCCCCAACAGCTAGGTACGAGCAGTACTTC. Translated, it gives CATSAPTARYEQYF. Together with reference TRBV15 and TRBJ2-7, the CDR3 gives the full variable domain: DAMVIQNPRYQVTQFGKPVTLSCSQTLNHNVMYWYQQKSSQAPKLLFHYYDKDFNNEADTPDNFQSRRPNTSFCFLDIRSPGLGDTAMYLCATSAPTARYEQYFGPGTRLTVT.

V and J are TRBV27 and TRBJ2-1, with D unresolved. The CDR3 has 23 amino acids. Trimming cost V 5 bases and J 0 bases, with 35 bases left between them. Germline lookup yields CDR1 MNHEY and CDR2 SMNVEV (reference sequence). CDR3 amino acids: CASSQRPPGWAADTLSSYNEQFF. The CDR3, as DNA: TGTGCCAGCAGTCAACGACCCCCGGGTTGGGCGGCCGACACCCTAAGCTCCTACAATGAGCAGTTCTTC.

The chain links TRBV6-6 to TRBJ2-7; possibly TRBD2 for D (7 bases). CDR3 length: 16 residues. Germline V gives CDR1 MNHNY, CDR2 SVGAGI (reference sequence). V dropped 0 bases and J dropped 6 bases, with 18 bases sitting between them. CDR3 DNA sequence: TGTGCCAGCAGTTACTCCGGGGGGCAGGACCTAGCCGAGCAGTACTTC. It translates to CASSYSGGQDLAEQYF.